A single sample gave rise to the 25 T cell receptor beta chains below, sequenced in a study of T cells in Graves' hyperthyroidism and ophthalmopathy (dated by TCRdb to the late 2010s). The library was produced with multiplex PCR. TCRdb shows the sequencer as Illumina HiSeq 2000. The TCR beta CDR3 regions were amplified from the RNA transcripts. The TCR CDR3 was subjected to a first round of RT-PCR using the HTBI primer set and the Qiagen OneStep RT-PCR kit. Using fastp trimming at Q25 and MiXCR clonotype assembly, TCRdb reanalyzed the public sequencing data and kept in-frame beta chains. Every CDR3 protein is listed once, alongside the most common genes and DNA of its rows. The sample table contains about 610,000 distinct CDR3 sequences; only one count was recorded for just over 45% of them. The ten most abundant clones make up roughly 8.2% of the sample. Sequenced material: peripheral blood or thyroid tissue (not recorded which). The origin of the receptors is a woman between 18 and 29 years old with Graves' hyperthyroidism.

This clonotype was observed many times. The CDR3 nucleotides read TGTGCCACCAGTGATTCTACAGCACTAAACACTGAAGCTTTCTTT. This codes for CATSDSTALNTEAFF. The chain employs TRBV24-1 and TRBJ1-1; D gene ambiguous. Trimming removed 2 bases at V and 2 bases at J, with 11 bases between. The CDR3 is made up of 15 amino acids. CDR1 and CDR2 from the germline V gene are KGHDR and SFDVKD.

This clonotype was detected ten times or more. This sequence joins TRBV2 and TRBJ1-4; D is unresolved. The CDR3 sequence is 13 residues long. CDR1 and CDR2 from the germline V gene are SNHLY and FYNNEI. V lost 4 bases and J 5 bases, leaving 8 bases between the germline ends. The CDR3 region is CASSAIANEKLFF. CDR3 DNA sequence: TGTGCCAGCAGTGCCATCGCCAATGAAAAACTGTTTTTT. Looking up the rest from reference TRBV2 and TRBJ1-4 gives the full variable domain: EPEVTQTPSHQVTQMGQEVILRCVPISNHLYFYWYRQILGQKVEFLVSFYNNEISEKSEIFDDQFSVERPDGSNFTLKIRSTKLEDSAMYFCASSAIANEKLFFGSGTQLSVL.

The gene calls are TRBV15 and TRBJ1-2; D is ambiguous. Germline CDR1 and CDR2: LNHNV and YYDKDF (reference sequence). The V end lost 5 bases, the J end lost 8 bases, and 18 bases lay between the germline ends. This CDR3 region has 14 residues. The DNA for the CDR3 is TGTGCCACCAGCGGAGGGCCACGGGCGGAGGGCTACACCTTC. Residues: CATSGGPRAEGYTF.

This clonotype was counted at least ten times. The genes are TRBV25-1 and TRBJ1-2; TRBD1 might be the D (5 bases). The V gene lost 6 bases and the J gene lost 1 base, with 18 bases spanning the gap. CDR3 length equals 16 residues. From germline, CDR1 is MGHDK and CDR2 SYGVNS. The CDR3 loop is CASSPWGSEINYGYTF. The DNA of the CDR3 is TGTGCCAGCAGCCCCTGGGGCAGTGAGATTAACTATGGCTACACCTTC.

Written as DNA, the CDR3 is TGTGCCAGCAGTCAGGGACAGACCCTCTCTGGAAACACCATATATTTT. Its translation: CASSQGQTLSGNTIYF. The rearrangement uses TRBV6-5 and TRBJ1-3; TRBD1 matches at 7 bases. Trimming removed 5 bases from V and 0 bases from J; junction bases left unmatched: 7. The CDR3 is made up of 16 amino acids. Looked up from germline, CDR1 is MNHEY and CDR2 is SVGAGI.

V is TRBV7-2 and J is TRBJ1-6; maybe TRBD1 (5 bases). Trimming took off 6 bases at V and 5 bases at J, with 8 bases between the two ends. This CDR3 has 13 amino acids. Germline V gene sequence: CDR1 SGHTA, CDR2 FQGNSA. CDR3 in amino acids: CASRGTNNSPLHF. In DNA, the CDR3 is TGTGCCAGCAGGGGGACCAATAATTCACCCCTCCACTTT.

This sequence joins TRBV15 and TRBJ1-2; D unresolved. The germline V gene encodes CDR1 LNHNV and CDR2 YYDKDF (reference sequence). The CDR3 is made up of 16 amino acids. V lost 0 bases and J lost 1, with 12 bases in between. The CDR3: CATSRDREGFNYGYTF. CDR3 nucleotides: TGTGCCACCAGCAGAGATCGGGAGGGATTTAACTATGGCTACACCTTC.

The chain joins TRBV25-1 to TRBJ2-5; 7 bases are a match to TRBD2. This CDR3 has 15 amino acids. Germline V gene data show CDR1 as MGHDK and CDR2 as SYGVNS. V was pared by 4 bases and J by 4 bases, with 9 bases of the junction left unmatched. The CDR3 is CASSASGLYAETQYF. The CDR3 nucleotides read TGTGCCAGCAGTGCTAGCGGACTATACGCAGAGACCCAGTACTTC.

This chain uses TRBV29-1 with TRBJ2-7; TRBD2 matches at 8 bases. Germline values: CDR1 SQVTM, CDR2 ANQGSEA. The trim removed 4 bases at V and 0 bases at J, leaving 2 bases unmatched. The CDR3 runs 13 residues. CDR3 bases: TGCAGCGTTGCCCTAGCGGGCTCCTACGAGCAGTACTTC. Residues: CSVALAGSYEQYF.

The chain is built from TRBV5-4 and TRBJ2-7, with no clear D. V lost 4 bases, J lost 0 bases, and 11 bases lay in between. Germline V gene sequence: CDR1 SGHNT, CDR2 YYREEE (reference sequence). This CDR3 has 14 amino acids. This chain's CDR3 is CASSKPEDSYEQYF. In DNA form, the CDR3 reads TGTGCCAGCAGCAAACCCGAAGACTCCTACGAGCAGTACTTC.

This clonotype was seen a handful of times. This chain connects TRBV20-1 to TRBJ1-1, with D maybe TRBD1 (5 bases). The V gene lost 5 bases and the J gene lost 10 bases, with 23 bases spanning the gap. The germline V gene encodes CDR1 DFQATT and CDR2 SNEGSKA (reference sequence). CDR3 length equals 14 residues. CDR3 amino acids: CSAPGTAWGTTAFF. CDR3 nucleotides: TGCAGTGCTCCCGGGACGGCGTGGGGCACGACAGCTTTCTTT.

J is TRBJ1-2 and V is TRBV19; 7 bases map to TRBD1. Germline CDR1 and CDR2: LNHDA and SQIVND (reference sequence). Trimming removed 3 bases from V and 3 bases from J; junction bases left unmatched: 10. The CDR3 is 16 residues long. The CDR3 region has the DNA TGTGCCAGTAGTATCGGGGACAGAAGTTCGGACTATGGCTACACCTTC. It yields the protein CASSIGDRSSDYGYTF. Full variable domain (rest looked up from reference TRBV19 and TRBJ1-2): DGGITQSPKYLFRKEGQNVTLSCEQNLNHDAMYWYRQDPGQGLRLIYYSQIVNDFQKGDIAEGYSVSREKKESFPLTVTSAQKNPTAFYLCASSIGDRSSDYGYTFGSGTRLTVV.

This clonotype was recorded many times. The rearrangement links TRBV20-1 to TRBJ2-7; TRBD2 matches at 12 bases. Germline V lookup: CDR1 DFQATT, CDR2 SNEGSKA (reference sequence). Unmatched junction bases numbered 7, after V lost 6 bases and J lost 7 bases. The length of the CDR3 is 13 residues. In nucleotides, the CDR3 is TGCAGTGCCCCTAGCGGGAGGGCCGAAGAGCAGTACTTC. Translated: CSAPSGRAEEQYF.

For this clonotype: The junction shows a germline mismatch at one end, possibly a read error. This sequence joins TRBV11-2 and TRBJ2-7; 8 nucleotides line up with TRBD1. The CDR3 is made up of 15 amino acids. The germline CDR1 and CDR2 sequences are SGHAT and FQNNGV. The CDR3 DNA reads as TGTGCCAGCAGCCCTCGCCGGGACAGGCCCTACGAGAAGTACTTC. Its translation: CASSPRRDRPYEKYF.

This rearrangement joins TRBV5-1 to TRBJ2-7, with 9 bases fitting TRBD1. Germline CDR1 reads SGHRS; CDR2 reads YFSETQ. Trimming at V came to 3 bases and at J to 2 bases, leaving 12 bases not matched to a gene. The CDR3 length is 17 residues. CDR3 DNA: TGCGCCAGCAGCTCCTATTACAGGGGGCCGCAACCCTACGAGCAGTACTTC. Translated: CASSSYYRGPQPYEQYF.

As for this clonotype: This sequence may be a read error, since a much larger clone differs from it by one base. The chain carries TRBV7-2 and TRBJ2-7, with D unclear. The CDR3 covers 14 residues. Germline V gene lookup returns CDR1 SGHTA and CDR2 FQGNSA. CDR3 sequence reads: CASSLVSGIGEQCF. The CDR3 DNA reads TGTGCCAGCAGCTTAGTATCTGGTATCGGCGAGCAGTGCTTC.

This chain joins TRBV7-3 and TRBJ2-7; 7 bases are a match to TRBD1. The CDR3 has 14 amino acids. The germline gives CDR1 SGHTA, CDR2 FQGTGA. V trimming: 5 bases; J trimming: 7 bases; junction bases outside the gene matches: 11. The CDR3 region has the DNA TGTGCCAGCAGCAACCACAGGGGCCGAGGAGAGCAGTACTTC. Residues: CASSNHRGRGEQYF.

This rearrangement joins TRBV12-3 or TRBV12-4 to TRBJ1-4; 7 bases map to TRBD1. CDR3 size: 17 residues. V shed 6 bases and J 8 bases; nucleotides not matched to a gene: 18. CDR3: CASSAQGWGRGEEKLFF. The CDR3 DNA reads as TGTGCCAGCAGCGCACAGGGGTGGGGAAGGGGGGAAGAAAAACTGTTTTTT.

This clonotype was picked up many times. The chain uses TRBV29-1 and TRBJ2-2, with D possibly being TRBD2 (6 bases). V was pared by 6 bases and J by 3 bases, with 17 bases between. The V gene's germline CDR1 is SQVTM and CDR2 ANQGSEA. This CDR3 region has 15 residues. CDR3 loop: CSVLGGVGDTGELFF. Here the CDR3 DNA reads TGCAGCGTCCTGGGGGGTGTCGGAGACACCGGGGAGCTGTTTTTT.

This clonotype was seen a few times. This sequence joins TRBV12-3 or TRBV12-4 and TRBJ2-7; 10 bases map to TRBD1. There are 14 residues in the CDR3. Trimming took 5 bases from V and 3 from J; bases not matched to a gene: 4. This CDR3 is CASSHRDRGYEQYF. CDR3 in DNA: TGTGCCAGCAGTCACCGGGACAGGGGCTACGAGCAGTACTTC.

This clonotype was counted at least ten times. The V call is TRBV5-6, the J call TRBJ2-5, with TRBD2 matching over 8 bases. The CDR3 has 16 residues. Germline values: CDR1 SGHDT, CDR2 YYEEEE. The V gene end was trimmed by 2 bases and the J gene end by 5 bases; junction bases not matched to a gene: 11. CDR3 in amino acids: CASSFFGTSKGETQYF. The CDR3 bases are TGTGCCAGCAGCTTCTTTGGGACTAGTAAAGGGGAGACCCAGTACTTC. Using reference TRBV5-6 and TRBJ2-5 for the parts outside the CDR3, the full variable domain is DAGVTQSPTHLIKTRGQQVTLRCSPKSGHDTVSWYQQALGQGPQFIFQYYEEEERQRGNFPDRFSGHQFPNYSSELNVNALLLGDSALYLCASSFFGTSKGETQYFGPGTRLLVL.

This clonotype was counted at least ten times. This CDR3 is CASSQDGFGGRQPQHF. The CDR3 DNA follows: TGCGCCAGCAGCCAAGATGGTTTCGGGGGGAGACAGCCCCAGCATTTT. The rearrangement uses TRBV4-1 and TRBJ1-5, with D tentatively TRBD1 (5 bases). Looked up from germline, CDR1 is MGHRA and CDR2 is YSYEKL. Trimming cost V 0 bases and J 7 bases, with 16 bases left between them. This CDR3 is 16 amino acids long.

On this clonotype itself: The CDR3 does not close with the conserved phenylalanine or tryptophan, likely indicating a read error. The limits of the CDR3 on the DNA are not certain, so only TCRdb's listed CDR3 is given. The chain couples TRBV2 to TRBJ2-1. The CDR3 is made up of 8 amino acids, end residues included. Germline assignment: CDR1 SNHLY and CDR2 FYNNEI. CDR3 region: CASTKTPS.

The sample holds many counts of this clonotype. This chain links TRBV3-1 with TRBJ2-7, with D uncertain. The germline CDR1 and CDR2 sequences are LGHDT and YNNKEL (reference sequence). V shed 0 bases and J shed 4 bases, with 10 bases lying between them. The CDR3 contains 14 residues. The CDR3 DNA sequence: TGTGCCAGCAGCCAAGATCCCGACTGGTACGAGCAGTACTTC. Its protein product is CASSQDPDWYEQYF.

In this sample, this clonotype turned up many times. This sequence joins TRBV5-1 and TRBJ2-7; the D is unclear. There are 15 residues in the CDR3. V lost 4 bases and J 6 bases, leaving 20 bases between the germline ends. CDR1 is SGHRS and CDR2 is YFSETQ in the germline V gene. In DNA, the CDR3 is TGCGCCAGCAGCAAGGCCTCGCCGAAGGTAGGCGAGCAGTACTTC. The encoded protein is CASSKASPKVGEQYF.